This TCR beta chain was identified in a study of T cells in women clearing cervical HPV infection. Study information: Case blood drawn at lesion detection; control blood after infection cleared. Study-wide findings and caveats: TRBV6-7 abundance was lower in cases than controls (around 0.11% versus 0.16%). Each sample's T-cell count was unknown, possibly confounding richness.

This CDR3 contains 17 residues. Germline V gene data show CDR1 as SGHTA and CDR2 as FQGTGA. V lost 3 bases and J lost 6, with 21 bases in between. immunoSEQ multiplex PCR used an average of roughly 1,300 ng genomic DNA. Produced via immunoSEQ multiplex PCR; TCRdb's table is partial and in-frame only. Here the sample table reports about 25,000 clones. About this clone itself: Its antigen is unidentified. Read sequence stops 3 residues before the CDR3 end, and the germline J gene provides the missing end. The same CDR3 arises from other DNA sequences in this sample as well.

The chain carries TRBV7-3 and TRBJ1-3, with a possible D match to TRBD1 (6 bases). The sequence came from a woman between 18 and 70 years old with a cervical HPV16 infection that either progressed to CIN3+ or cleared (not recorded which). Source material: blood buffy coat. The DNA read from the CDR3 is TGTGCCAGCAGCTTTAGGGAGCTTCAGGGGTACGAAAACACC. Translation: CASSFRELQGYENT. In full, the CDR3 reads CASSFRELQGYENTIYF. Supplemented by reference TRBV7-3 and TRBJ1-3, the full variable domain reads GAGVSQTPSNKVTEKGKYVELRCDPISGHTALYWYRQSLGQGPEFLIYFQGTGAADDSGLPNDRFFAVRPEGSVSTLKIQRTERGDSAVYLCASSFRELQGYENTIYFGEGSWLTVV.